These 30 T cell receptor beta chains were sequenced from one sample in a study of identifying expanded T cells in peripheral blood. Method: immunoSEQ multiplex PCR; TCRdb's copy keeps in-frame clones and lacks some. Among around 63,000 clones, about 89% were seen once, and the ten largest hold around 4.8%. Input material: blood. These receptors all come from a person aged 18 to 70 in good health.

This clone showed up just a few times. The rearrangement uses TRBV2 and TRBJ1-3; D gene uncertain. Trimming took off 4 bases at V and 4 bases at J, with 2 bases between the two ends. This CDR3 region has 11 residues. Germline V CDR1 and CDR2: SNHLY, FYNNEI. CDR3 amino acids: CASSVGNTIYF. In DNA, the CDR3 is TGTGCCAGCAGTGTGGGAAACACCATATATTTT.

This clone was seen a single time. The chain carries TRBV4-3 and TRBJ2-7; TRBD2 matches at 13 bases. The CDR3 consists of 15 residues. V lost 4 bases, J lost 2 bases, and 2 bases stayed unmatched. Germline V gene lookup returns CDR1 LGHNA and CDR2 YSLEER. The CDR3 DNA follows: TGCGCCAGCAGCCTCGGGACTAGCGGGGCCTACGAGCAGTACTTC. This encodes CASSLGTSGAYEQYF.

As DNA, the CDR3 is TGTGCCAGCAGCGTAGCTGGGGGGGTTGGCACAGATACGCAGTATTTT. It codes for CASSVAGGVGTDTQYF. The chain recombines TRBV9 with TRBJ2-3; 7 nucleotides agree with TRBD2. Per the germline V gene, CDR1 is SGDLS and CDR2 is YYNGEE. This CDR3 region has 16 residues. Losses at the gene ends were 0 bases for V and 1 base for J; bases not matched to a gene: 5. The variable domain in full, with the rest retrieved from reference TRBV9 and TRBJ2-3, is DSGVTQTPKHLITATGQRVTLRCSPRSGDLSVYWYQQSLDQGLQFLIQYYNGEERAKGNILERFSAQQFPDLHSELNLSSLELGDSALYFCASSVAGGVGTDTQYFGPGTRLTVL.

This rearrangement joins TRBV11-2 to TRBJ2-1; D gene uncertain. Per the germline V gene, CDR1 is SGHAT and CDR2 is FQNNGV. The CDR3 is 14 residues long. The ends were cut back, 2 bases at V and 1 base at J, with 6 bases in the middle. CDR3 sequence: CASSLTRSYNEQFF. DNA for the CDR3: TGTGCCAGCAGCTTAACAAGATCCTACAATGAGCAGTTCTTC. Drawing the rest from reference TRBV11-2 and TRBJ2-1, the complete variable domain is EAGVAQSPRYKIIEKRQSVAFWCNPISGHATLYWYQQILGQGPKLLIQFQNNGVVDDSQLPKDRFSAERLKGVDSTLKIQPAKLEDSAVYLCASSLTRSYNEQFFGPGTRLTVL.

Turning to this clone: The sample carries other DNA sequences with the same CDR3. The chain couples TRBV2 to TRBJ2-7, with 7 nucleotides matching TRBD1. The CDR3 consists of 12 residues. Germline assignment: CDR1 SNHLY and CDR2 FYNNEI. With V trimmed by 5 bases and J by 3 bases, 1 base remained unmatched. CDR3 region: CASSSGGYEQYF. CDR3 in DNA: TGTGCCAGCAGTTCAGGGGGCTACGAGCAGTACTTC.

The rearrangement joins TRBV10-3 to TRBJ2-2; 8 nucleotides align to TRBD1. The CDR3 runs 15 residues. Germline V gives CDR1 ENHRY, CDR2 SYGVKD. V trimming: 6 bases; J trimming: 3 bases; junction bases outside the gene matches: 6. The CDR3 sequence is CAIRSDREDTGELFF. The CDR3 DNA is TGTGCCATCAGGTCGGACAGGGAGGACACCGGGGAGCTGTTTTTT.

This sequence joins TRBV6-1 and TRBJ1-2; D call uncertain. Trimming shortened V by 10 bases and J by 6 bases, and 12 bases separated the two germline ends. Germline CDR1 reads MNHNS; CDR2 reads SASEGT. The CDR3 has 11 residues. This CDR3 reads CATTYLDGYTF. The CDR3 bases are TGTGCCACGACGTATTTGGATGGCTACACCTTC.

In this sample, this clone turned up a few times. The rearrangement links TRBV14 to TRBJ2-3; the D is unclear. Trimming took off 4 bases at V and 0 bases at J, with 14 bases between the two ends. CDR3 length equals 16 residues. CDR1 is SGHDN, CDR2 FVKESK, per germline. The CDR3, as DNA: TGTGCCAGCAGCCCTGACCAAGCCGGAAGCACAGATACGCAGTATTTT. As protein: CASSPDQAGSTDTQYF.

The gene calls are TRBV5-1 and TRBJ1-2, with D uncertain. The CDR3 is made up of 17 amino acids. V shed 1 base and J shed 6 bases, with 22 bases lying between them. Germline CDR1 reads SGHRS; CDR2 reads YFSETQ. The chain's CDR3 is CASSLFGPEAGADGYTF. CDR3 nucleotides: TGCGCCAGCAGCTTGTTTGGGCCCGAGGCCGGAGCCGATGGCTACACCTTC.

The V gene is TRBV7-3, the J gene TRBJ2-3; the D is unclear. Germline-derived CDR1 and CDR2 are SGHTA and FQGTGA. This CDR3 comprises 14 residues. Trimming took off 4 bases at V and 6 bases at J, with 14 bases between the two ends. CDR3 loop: CASSSPGRPDTQYF. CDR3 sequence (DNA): TGTGCCAGCAGCTCACCGGGTCGGCCCGATACGCAGTATTTT.

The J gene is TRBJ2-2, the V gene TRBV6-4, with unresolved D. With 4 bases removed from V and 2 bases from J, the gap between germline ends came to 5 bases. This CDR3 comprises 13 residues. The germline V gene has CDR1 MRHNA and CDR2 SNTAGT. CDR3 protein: CASSATNTGELFF. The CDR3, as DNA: TGTGCCAGCAGTGCGACCAACACCGGGGAGCTGTTTTTT.

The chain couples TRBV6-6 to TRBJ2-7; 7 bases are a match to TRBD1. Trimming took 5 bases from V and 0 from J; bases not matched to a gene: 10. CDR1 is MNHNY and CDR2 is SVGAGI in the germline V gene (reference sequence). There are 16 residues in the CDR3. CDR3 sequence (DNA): TGTGCCAGCAGTCCAAGACAGGGACGGAGCTCCTACGAGCAGTACTTC. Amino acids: CASSPRQGRSSYEQYF.

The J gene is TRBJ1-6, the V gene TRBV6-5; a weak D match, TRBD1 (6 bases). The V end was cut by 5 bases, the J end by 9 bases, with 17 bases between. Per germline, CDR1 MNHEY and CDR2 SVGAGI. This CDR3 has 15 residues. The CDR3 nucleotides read TGTGCCAGCAGTAGGGTTAGGGGGGATGGTTCACCCCTCCACTTT. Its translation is CASSRVRGDGSPLHF.

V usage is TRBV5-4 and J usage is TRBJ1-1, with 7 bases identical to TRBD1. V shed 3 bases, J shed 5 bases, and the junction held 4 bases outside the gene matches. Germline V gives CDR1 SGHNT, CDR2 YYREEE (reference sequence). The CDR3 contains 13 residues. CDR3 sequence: CASSYRGETEAFF. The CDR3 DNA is TGTGCCAGCAGCTACAGGGGTGAGACTGAAGCTTTCTTT.

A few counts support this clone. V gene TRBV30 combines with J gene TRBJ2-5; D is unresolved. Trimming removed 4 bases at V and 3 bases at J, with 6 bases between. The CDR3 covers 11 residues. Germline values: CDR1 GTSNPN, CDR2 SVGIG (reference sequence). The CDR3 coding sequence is TGTGCCTGGAACATAAAAGAGACCCAGTACTTC. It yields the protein CAWNIKETQYF.

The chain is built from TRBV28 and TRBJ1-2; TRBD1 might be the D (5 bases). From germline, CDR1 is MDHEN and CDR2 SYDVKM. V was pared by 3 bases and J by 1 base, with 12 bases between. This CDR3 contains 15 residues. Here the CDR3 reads CASSFGGVDNYGYTF. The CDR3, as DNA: TGTGCCAGCAGTTTCGGAGGGGTTGATAACTATGGCTACACCTTC.

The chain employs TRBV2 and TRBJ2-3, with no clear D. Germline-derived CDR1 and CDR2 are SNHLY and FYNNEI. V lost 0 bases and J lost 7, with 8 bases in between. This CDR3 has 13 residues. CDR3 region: CASSEATLNTQYF. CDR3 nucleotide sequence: TGTGCCAGCAGTGAAGCAACGCTGAATACGCAGTATTTT.

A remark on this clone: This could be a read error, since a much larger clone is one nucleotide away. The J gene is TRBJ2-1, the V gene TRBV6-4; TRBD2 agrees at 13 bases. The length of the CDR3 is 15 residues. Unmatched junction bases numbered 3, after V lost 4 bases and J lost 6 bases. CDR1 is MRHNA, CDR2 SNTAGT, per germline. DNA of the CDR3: TGTGCCAGCAGTGTCACTAGCGGGGGGGCCAATGAGCAGTTCTTC. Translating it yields CASSVTSGGANEQFF.

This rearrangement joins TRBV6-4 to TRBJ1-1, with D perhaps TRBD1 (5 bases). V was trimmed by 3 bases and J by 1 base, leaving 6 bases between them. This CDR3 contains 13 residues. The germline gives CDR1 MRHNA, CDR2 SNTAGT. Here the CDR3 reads CASSEGENTEAFF. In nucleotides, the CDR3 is TGTGCCAGCAGTGAAGGGGAGAACACTGAAGCTTTCTTT.

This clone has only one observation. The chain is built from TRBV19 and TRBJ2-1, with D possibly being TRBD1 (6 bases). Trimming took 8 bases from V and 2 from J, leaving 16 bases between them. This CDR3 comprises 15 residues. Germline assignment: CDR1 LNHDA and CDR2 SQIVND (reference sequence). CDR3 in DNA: TGTGCCAGTTGCCAGAGCGGACAGCCCTACAATGAGCAGTTCTTC. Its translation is CASCQSGQPYNEQFF. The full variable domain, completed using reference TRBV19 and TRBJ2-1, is DGGITQSPKYLFRKEGQNVTLSCEQNLNHDAMYWYRQDPGQGLRLIYYSQIVNDFQKGDIAEGYSVSREKKESFPLTVTSAQKNPTAFYLCASCQSGQPYNEQFFGPGTRLTVL.

The CDR3 bases are TGTGCCAGCAGCTTAAAGTGGTTTCTGAAAAGCTCCTACAATGAGCAGTTCTTC. It specifies CASSLKWFLKSSYNEQFF. The chain carries TRBV7-2 and TRBJ2-1; D unresolved. Germline CDR1 reads SGHTA; CDR2 reads FQGNSA. CDR3 length: 18 amino acids. V lost 2 bases and J 0 bases, leaving 17 bases between the germline ends.

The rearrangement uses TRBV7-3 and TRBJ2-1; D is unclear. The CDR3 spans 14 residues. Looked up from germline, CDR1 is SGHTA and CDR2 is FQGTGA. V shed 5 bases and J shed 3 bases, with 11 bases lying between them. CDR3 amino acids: CASSHGGVYNEQFF. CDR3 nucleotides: TGTGCCAGCAGCCATGGTGGGGTCTACAATGAGCAGTTCTTC.

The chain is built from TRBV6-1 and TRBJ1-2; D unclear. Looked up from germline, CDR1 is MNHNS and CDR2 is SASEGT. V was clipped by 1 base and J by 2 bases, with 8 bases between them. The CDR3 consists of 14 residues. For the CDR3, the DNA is TGTGCCAGCAGTGAAGGTGCGGGGAACTATGGCTACACCTTC. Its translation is CASSEGAGNYGYTF.

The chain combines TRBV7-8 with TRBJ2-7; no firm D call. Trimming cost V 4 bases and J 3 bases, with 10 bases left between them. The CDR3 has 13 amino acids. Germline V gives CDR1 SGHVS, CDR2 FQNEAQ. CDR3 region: CASSWRVIYEQYF. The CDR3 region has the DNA TGTGCCAGCAGCTGGAGAGTCATCTACGAGCAGTACTTC.

CDR3 residues: CASSLGQGTYEQYF. In DNA, the CDR3 is TGTGCCAGCAGCTTAGGACAGGGGACCTACGAGCAGTACTTC. V is TRBV11-2 and J is TRBJ2-7; 8 bases line up with TRBD1. V shed 1 base and J 2 bases; nucleotides not matched to a gene: 1. The CDR3 is 14 amino acids. CDR1 is SGHAT, CDR2 FQNNGV, per germline.

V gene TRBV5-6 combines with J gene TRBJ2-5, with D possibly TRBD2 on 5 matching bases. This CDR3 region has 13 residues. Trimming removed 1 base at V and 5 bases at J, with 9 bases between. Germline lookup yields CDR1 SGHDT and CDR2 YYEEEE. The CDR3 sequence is CASSLRRRETQYF. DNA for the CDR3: TGTGCCAGCAGCTTGAGACGGAGGGAGACCCAGTACTTC.

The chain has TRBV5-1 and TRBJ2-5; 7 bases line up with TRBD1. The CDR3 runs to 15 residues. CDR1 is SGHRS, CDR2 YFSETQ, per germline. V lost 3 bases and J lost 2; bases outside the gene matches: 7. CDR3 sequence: CASSWRQGDQETQYF. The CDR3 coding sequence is TGCGCCAGCAGCTGGCGACAGGGCGATCAAGAGACCCAGTACTTC. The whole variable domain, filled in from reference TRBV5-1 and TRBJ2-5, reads KAGVTQTPRYLIKTRGQQVTLSCSPISGHRSVSWYQQTPGQGLQFLFEYFSETQRNKGNFPGRFSGRQFSNSRSEMNVSTLELGDSALYLCASSWRQGDQETQYFGPGTRLLVL.

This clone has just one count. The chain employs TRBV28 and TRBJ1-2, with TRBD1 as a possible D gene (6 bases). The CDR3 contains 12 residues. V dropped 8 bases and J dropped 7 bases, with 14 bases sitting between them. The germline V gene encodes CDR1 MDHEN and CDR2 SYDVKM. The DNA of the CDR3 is TGTGCCAGCCATCAGACAGGACTTGGCTACACCTTC. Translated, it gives CASHQTGLGYTF.

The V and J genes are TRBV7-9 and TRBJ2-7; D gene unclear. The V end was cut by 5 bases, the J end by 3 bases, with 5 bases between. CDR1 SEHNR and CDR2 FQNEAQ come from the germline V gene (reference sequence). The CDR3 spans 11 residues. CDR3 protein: CASSINYEQYF. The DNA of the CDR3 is TGTGCCAGCAGCATAAACTACGAGCAGTACTTC. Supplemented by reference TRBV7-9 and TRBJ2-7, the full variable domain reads DTGVSQNPRHKITKRGQNVTFRCDPISEHNRLYWYRQTLGQGPEFLTYFQNEAQLEKSRLLSDRFSAERPKGSFSTLEIQRTEQGDSAMYLCASSINYEQYFGPGTRLTVT.

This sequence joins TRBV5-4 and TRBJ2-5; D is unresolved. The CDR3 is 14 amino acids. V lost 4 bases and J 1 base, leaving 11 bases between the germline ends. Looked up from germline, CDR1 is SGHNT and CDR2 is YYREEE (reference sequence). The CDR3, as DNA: TGTGCCAGCAGCCCGGAGATCGGCCAAGAGACCCAGTACTTC. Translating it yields CASSPEIGQETQYF.